This is a list of T cell receptor beta chains from one sample in a study of blood T cell repertoires in COVID-19. TCRdb's table, derived via immunoSEQ multiplex PCR, lists solely in-frame clones and lacks some. The repertoire consists of roughly 360,000 clones, with around 89% occurring once and the leading ten covering around 0.91%. The sample comprised PBMCs or T cells enriched from blood (not recorded which). Receptors were obtained from a woman in her twenties or thirties with acute COVID-19. CDR3s include the opening cysteine and the closing phenylalanine or tryptophan. D genes are given only for firm matches. The size field is filled for only some rows; it gives once, few, many or a size class.

d_call: .
j_call: TRBJ1-1
clone_size: .
v_call: TRBV6-5
cdr3_nt: TGTGCCAGCAGTTCCGACCCAGGGAGGAGGAACACTGAAGCTTTCTTT
cdr3_aa: CASSSDPGRRNTEAFF

d_call: .
j_call: TRBJ2-7
clone_size: .
v_call: TRBV21-1
cdr3_nt: TGTGCCAGCAGCAAAAAAAGTGGTAAAAAGACAGGATCACTCTCCGACGAGCAGTACTTC
cdr3_aa: CASSKKSGKKTGSLSDEQYF

d_call: TRBD2
j_call: TRBJ2-1
clone_size: .
v_call: TRBV24-1
cdr3_nt: TGTGCCACCAGTGAGGTGGCGGGGGGACCTTACAATGAGCAGTTCTTC
cdr3_aa: CATSEVAGGPYNEQFF

d_call: TRBD1
j_call: TRBJ1-5
clone_size: .
v_call: TRBV4-1
cdr3_nt: TGCGCCAGCAGCCAAGATCGGGCAGGGGGTCAGCCCCAGCATTTT
cdr3_aa: CASSQDRAGGQPQHF

d_call: .
j_call: TRBJ2-7
clone_size: .
v_call: TRBV7-6
cdr3_nt: TGTGCCAGCAGCTCAGGGGTCACCTCCTACGAGCAGTACTTC
cdr3_aa: CASSSGVTSYEQYF

d_call: TRBD1
j_call: TRBJ1-2
clone_size: once
v_call: TRBV18
cdr3_nt: TGTGCCAGCTCACCACTACGGACAGGGTTATCCTATGGCTACACCTTC
cdr3_aa: CASSPLRTGLSYGYTF

d_call: .
j_call: TRBJ1-1
clone_size: .
v_call: TRBV10-1
cdr3_nt: TGCGCCAGCAGTTCTACAGGGAACACTGAAGCTTTCTTT
cdr3_aa: CASSSTGNTEAFF

d_call: TRBD2
j_call: TRBJ2-1
clone_size: .
v_call: TRBV5-6
cdr3_nt: TGTGCCAGCAGCTTGCTCCCTAGCGGGGGGGCCTACAATGAGCAGTTCTTC
cdr3_aa: CASSLLPSGGAYNEQFF

d_call: TRBD2
j_call: TRBJ2-2
clone_size: .
v_call: TRBV5-1
cdr3_nt: TGCGCCAGCAGCTTACCTAGCGGGGGGGCCCCCGGGGAGCTGTTTTTT
cdr3_aa: CASSLPSGGAPGELFF

d_call: TRBD2
j_call: TRBJ2-3
clone_size: .
v_call: TRBV24-1
cdr3_nt: TGTGCCACCAGTGATTTGGGGCGGGGGGGCACAGATACGCAGTATTTT
cdr3_aa: CATSDLGRGGTDTQYF

d_call: .
j_call: TRBJ1-5
clone_size: .
v_call: TRBV2
cdr3_nt: TGTGCCAGCAGTGGACAGAATCAGCCCCAGCATTTT
cdr3_aa: CASSGQNQPQHF

d_call: .
j_call: TRBJ1-4
clone_size: .
v_call: TRBV7-2
cdr3_nt: TGTGCCAGCAGCCCCGGCGGAGGGCGCGGTGAAAAACTGTTTTTT
cdr3_aa: CASSPGGGRGEKLFF

d_call: TRBD2
j_call: TRBJ2-1
clone_size: .
v_call: TRBV10-3
cdr3_nt: TGTGCCATCAGTGGCAGCGGGGGGCGTAGCTCCTACAATGAGCAGTTCTTC
cdr3_aa: CAISGSGGRSSYNEQFF

d_call: TRBD1
j_call: TRBJ2-5
clone_size: .
v_call: TRBV5-8
cdr3_nt: TGTGCCAGCAGGCAGACAGGGAGAAACCAAGAGACCCAGTACTTC
cdr3_aa: CASRQTGRNQETQYF

d_call: TRBD1
j_call: TRBJ1-2
clone_size: .
v_call: TRBV6-5
cdr3_nt: TGTGCCAGCCGCCACGGGGACAGGGAAAACTATGGCTACACCTTC
cdr3_aa: CASRHGDRENYGYTF

d_call: .
j_call: TRBJ1-2
clone_size: .
v_call: TRBV6-5
cdr3_nt: TGTGCCAGCAGTTACACGGGGGATGGCTACACCTTC
cdr3_aa: CASSYTGDGYTF

d_call: .
j_call: TRBJ1-2
clone_size: once
v_call: TRBV30
cdr3_nt: TGTGCCTGGAGCGATCGGTACGGCTACACCTTC
cdr3_aa: CAWSDRYGYTF

d_call: .
j_call: TRBJ2-7
clone_size: .
v_call: TRBV6-2/TRBV6-3
cdr3_nt: TGTGCCAGCAGTTCCACTGGAGGGGGCGTTTACGAGCAGTACTTC
cdr3_aa: CASSSTGGGVYEQYF

d_call: .
j_call: TRBJ1-3
clone_size: few
v_call: TRBV9
cdr3_nt: TGTGCCAGCAGCGTAGGAGCCGTCGGAAACACCATATATTTT
cdr3_aa: CASSVGAVGNTIYF

d_call: .
j_call: TRBJ2-3
clone_size: .
v_call: TRBV7-2
cdr3_nt: TGTGCCAGCAGCTTACTGAGCGGTGATACGCAGTATTTT
cdr3_aa: CASSLLSGDTQYF

d_call: .
j_call: TRBJ1-4
clone_size: few
v_call: TRBV19
cdr3_nt: TGTGCCAGTAGTATAGGAGCTGCAACTAATGAAAAACTGTTTTTT
cdr3_aa: CASSIGAATNEKLFF

d_call: TRBD2
j_call: TRBJ2-2
clone_size: .
v_call: TRBV9
cdr3_nt: TGTGCCAGCAGCGGGGAGGGGAGTTACACCGGGGAGCTGTTTTTT
cdr3_aa: CASSGEGSYTGELFF

d_call: TRBD1
j_call: TRBJ1-5
clone_size: .
v_call: TRBV2
cdr3_nt: TGTGCCAGCAGGGACAGGGGCGAAGGTCAGCCCCAGCATTTT
cdr3_aa: CASRDRGEGQPQHF

d_call: TRBD1
j_call: TRBJ2-6
clone_size: .
v_call: TRBV25-1
cdr3_nt: TGTGCCAGCAGTGATATCGGGACAGGGGCTGGGGCCAACGTCCTGACTTTC
cdr3_aa: CASSDIGTGAGANVLTF

d_call: TRBD1
j_call: TRBJ2-1
clone_size: .
v_call: TRBV7-3
cdr3_nt: TGTGCCAGCAGCTTAGCCTACGGACAGGGGGCTAACAATGAGCAGTTCTTC
cdr3_aa: CASSLAYGQGANNEQFF

d_call: .
j_call: TRBJ1-2
clone_size: .
v_call: TRBV4-3
cdr3_nt: TGCGCCAGCAGCCAAGATGGCCTCTATGGCTACACCTTC
cdr3_aa: CASSQDGLYGYTF

d_call: .
j_call: TRBJ1-2
clone_size: .
v_call: TRBV25-1
cdr3_nt: TGTGCCAGCAGTGAATGGCGGGGGGGGGACGATGGCTACACCTTC
cdr3_aa: CASSEWRGGDDGYTF

d_call: TRBD1
j_call: TRBJ1-1
clone_size: .
v_call: TRBV6-4
cdr3_nt: TGTGCCAGGTCAAACAGGGGATCAATGAACACTGAAGCTTTCTTT
cdr3_aa: CARSNRGSMNTEAFF

d_call: .
j_call: TRBJ2-3
clone_size: .
v_call: TRBV7-3
cdr3_nt: TGTGCCAGCAGCCTTATGGGCCCTCCTAGCACAGATACGCAGTATTTT
cdr3_aa: CASSLMGPPSTDTQYF

d_call: .
j_call: TRBJ1-2
clone_size: .
v_call: TRBV6-5
cdr3_nt: TGTGCCAGCAGTTACTCGATTAAAAGGGGATCGGATGGCTACACCTTC
cdr3_aa: CASSYSIKRGSDGYTF

d_call: TRBD1
j_call: TRBJ1-2
clone_size: .
v_call: TRBV6-4
cdr3_nt: TGTGCCAGCAGTGACTCCCAGGGGACAGTGGCCCAGAACTATGGCTACACCTTC
cdr3_aa: CASSDSQGTVAQNYGYTF

d_call: TRBD2
j_call: TRBJ2-5
clone_size: .
v_call: TRBV5-1
cdr3_nt: TGCGCCAGCAGCTTGGGACTAGCGGGGGCGGAGACCCAGTACTTC
cdr3_aa: CASSLGLAGAETQYF

d_call: TRBD1
j_call: TRBJ2-1
clone_size: .
v_call: TRBV30
cdr3_nt: TGTGCCTGGAGTTGGGAGGGGACAGGGGAATTGCATGAGCAGTTCTTC
cdr3_aa: CAWSWEGTGELHEQFF

d_call: TRBD1
j_call: TRBJ2-3
clone_size: few
v_call: TRBV24-1
cdr3_nt: TGTGCCACCAGCCGGACAGGGGCTGGGGATACGCAGTATTTT
cdr3_aa: CATSRTGAGDTQYF

d_call: .
j_call: TRBJ2-7
clone_size: .
v_call: TRBV19
cdr3_nt: TGTGCCAGTAGTATTGGACTCTCCGTGCGGGAGCAGTACTTC
cdr3_aa: CASSIGLSVREQYF

d_call: .
j_call: TRBJ1-2
clone_size: .
v_call: TRBV24-1
cdr3_nt: TGTGCCACCAGTGGCCCATCAGGGAACTATGGCTACACCTTC
cdr3_aa: CATSGPSGNYGYTF

d_call: TRBD1
j_call: TRBJ1-1
clone_size: .
v_call: TRBV2
cdr3_nt: TGTGCCAGCAGTGCAGGGGGTTGGAACACTGAAGCTTTCTTT
cdr3_aa: CASSAGGWNTEAFF

d_call: TRBD1
j_call: TRBJ1-2
clone_size: .
v_call: TRBV9
cdr3_nt: TGTGCCAGCAGCGGCCGGGACAGGAATTATGGCTACACCTTC
cdr3_aa: CASSGRDRNYGYTF

d_call: .
j_call: TRBJ1-5
clone_size: .
v_call: TRBV9
cdr3_nt: TGTGCCAGCAGCGCCCAGGGGACGGCCAATCAGCCCCAGCATTTT
cdr3_aa: CASSAQGTANQPQHF

d_call: .
j_call: TRBJ2-1
clone_size: .
v_call: TRBV20-1
cdr3_nt: TGCAGTGCTAGTTTTCTAAATTACAATGAGCAGTTCTTC
cdr3_aa: CSASFLNYNEQFF

d_call: .
j_call: TRBJ2-7
clone_size: .
v_call: TRBV27
cdr3_nt: TGTGCCAGCAGTTTATCTCAGGCCTACGAGCAGTACTTC
cdr3_aa: CASSLSQAYEQYF

d_call: TRBD1
j_call: TRBJ1-6
clone_size: few
v_call: TRBV7-9
cdr3_nt: TGTGCCAGCAGCCAATGGGGGACAGGGGATTCACCCCTCCACTTT
cdr3_aa: CASSQWGTGDSPLHF

d_call: TRBD1
j_call: TRBJ2-7
clone_size: .
v_call: TRBV19
cdr3_nt: TGTGCCAGTAGTATGGCAGGGGGCGGCTGGGGGGAGCAGTACTTC
cdr3_aa: CASSMAGGGWGEQYF

d_call: TRBD1
j_call: TRBJ1-2
clone_size: .
v_call: TRBV5-1
cdr3_nt: TGCGCCAGCAGCCCGGGGACAGGGAGCTATGGCTACACCTTC
cdr3_aa: CASSPGTGSYGYTF

d_call: .
j_call: TRBJ1-4
clone_size: .
v_call: TRBV7-9
cdr3_nt: TGTGCCAGCAGCTTACAGGGACAAGGAAATGAAAAACTGTTTTTT
cdr3_aa: CASSLQGQGNEKLFF

d_call: TRBD1
j_call: TRBJ2-4
clone_size: .
v_call: TRBV7-9
cdr3_nt: TGTGCCAGCAGCTTCGGGGACAGTAAAAACATTCAGTACTTC
cdr3_aa: CASSFGDSKNIQYF

d_call: TRBD1
j_call: TRBJ2-3
clone_size: .
v_call: TRBV18
cdr3_nt: TGTGCCAGCTCTTTACAGGGGGCCGAAGATACGCAGTATTTT
cdr3_aa: CASSLQGAEDTQYF

d_call: TRBD1
j_call: TRBJ1-4
clone_size: .
v_call: TRBV7-9
cdr3_nt: TGTGCCAGCAGCTTTGTTGTAGGGGGCAATGAAAAACTGTTTTTT
cdr3_aa: CASSFVVGGNEKLFF

d_call: TRBD2
j_call: TRBJ2-2
clone_size: .
v_call: TRBV30
cdr3_nt: TGTGCCTGGACTACCGGGGGGACCGGGGAGCTGTTTTTT
cdr3_aa: CAWTTGGTGELFF

d_call: .
j_call: TRBJ1-2
clone_size: .
v_call: TRBV7-9
cdr3_nt: TGTGCCAGCAGCTTAGATTCCCGTCCCAACTATGGCTACACCTTC
cdr3_aa: CASSLDSRPNYGYTF

d_call: .
j_call: TRBJ1-5
clone_size: .
v_call: TRBV29-1
cdr3_nt: TGCAGCGTCGTTGAGTATAGCAATCAGCCCCAGCATTTT
cdr3_aa: CSVVEYSNQPQHF

d_call: TRBD1
j_call: TRBJ1-2
clone_size: .
v_call: TRBV3-1/TRBV3-2
cdr3_nt: TGTGCCAGCACCTACAGGGGATACTATGGCTACACCTTC
cdr3_aa: CASTYRGYYGYTF

d_call: .
j_call: TRBJ2-3
clone_size: .
v_call: TRBV2
cdr3_nt: TGTGCCAGCATCTATGGCACAGATACGCAGTATTTT
cdr3_aa: CASIYGTDTQYF

d_call: .
j_call: TRBJ1-2
clone_size: .
v_call: TRBV30
cdr3_nt: TGTGCCTGGAGTGTACAGGTTTATGGCTACACCTTC
cdr3_aa: CAWSVQVYGYTF

d_call: .
j_call: TRBJ1-1
clone_size: .
v_call: TRBV12-5
cdr3_nt: TGTGCTAGTGGCCGAACTCGAGAGGGCACTGAAGCTTTCTTT
cdr3_aa: CASGRTREGTEAFF

d_call: .
j_call: TRBJ2-2
clone_size: .
v_call: TRBV12-3/TRBV12-4
cdr3_nt: TGTGCCAGCAGCAGGACCGGGGAGCTGTTTTTT
cdr3_aa: CASSRTGELFF

d_call: TRBD1
j_call: TRBJ1-5
clone_size: .
v_call: TRBV5-8
cdr3_nt: TGTGCCAGCAGCGCAACCACGACAGGGGGCGAGCTGCCCCAGCATTTT
cdr3_aa: CASSATTTGGELPQHF

d_call: TRBD1
j_call: TRBJ1-2
clone_size: .
v_call: TRBV12-3/TRBV12-4
cdr3_nt: TGTGCCAGCAGTTCGACAGGGTTCTATGGCTACACCTTC
cdr3_aa: CASSSTGFYGYTF

d_call: .
j_call: TRBJ1-2
clone_size: .
v_call: TRBV4-3
cdr3_nt: TGCGCCAGCAGCCAAACGACAGTTTCCAACTATGGCTACACCTTC
cdr3_aa: CASSQTTVSNYGYTF

d_call: .
j_call: TRBJ1-3
clone_size: .
v_call: TRBV10-1
cdr3_nt: TGCGCCAGCACCCCGGACACTCTCGGGCACACCATATATTTT
cdr3_aa: CASTPDTLGHTIYF